The 23 T cell receptor beta chains below were found in one sample sequenced in a study of T cells in women clearing cervical HPV infection. Profiled with immunoSEQ multiplex PCR; TCRdb holds only in-frame clones, not every one. This sample's clone table lists fewer than 35,000 clones. Sequencing used blood buffy coat. The receptors come from a woman aged 18-70 years with a cervical HPV16 infection that either progressed to CIN3+ or cleared (not recorded which).

Comment on this clone: The CDR3 end falls 3 residues outside the read, so it is completed with the germline J gene. This rearrangement joins TRBV7-8 to TRBJ1-2; the D gene is possibly TRBD1 (5 bases). The CDR3 length is 15 residues. Germline lookup yields CDR1 SGHVS and CDR2 FQNEAQ. The covered CDR3 bases are TGTGCCAGCAGCAGAACGAGTAGCGGGGGGGATACC. It specifies CASSRTSSGGDT. The entire CDR3 protein is CASSRTSSGGDTYTF. Complete variable domain (other parts from reference TRBV7-8 and TRBJ1-2): GAGVSQSPRYKVAKRGQDVALRCDPISGHVSLFWYQQALGQGPEFLTYFQNEAQLDKSGLPSDRFFAERPEGSVSTLKIQRTQQEDSAVYLCASSRTSSGGDTYTFGSGTRLTVV.

With respect to this clone: The CDR3 end is not reached by the read, which stops 3 residues before it; the germline J gene fills it in. The chain carries TRBV4-2 and TRBJ2-1, with 10 bases fitting TRBD1. The CDR3 contains 16 residues. Germline-derived CDR1 and CDR2 are LGHNA and YNFKEQ. Trimming cost V 5 bases and J 2 bases; bases outside gene matches: 6. CDR3 residues: CASSRQGAEAYNEQFF. The DNA read from the CDR3 is TGTGCCAGCAGCAGACAGGGGGCCGAGGCCTACAATGAG.

Comments on this clone: The CDR3 extends 3 residues past the end of the read, so its final part is completed from the germline J gene. V gene TRBV29-1 combines with J gene TRBJ2-1; 8 nucleotides align to TRBD2. V shed 4 bases, J shed 5 bases, and the junction held 1 base outside the gene matches. Germline CDR1 reads SQVTM; CDR2 reads ANQGSEA. The CDR3 loop spans 12 amino acids. The CDR3 here is CSVAGGDNEQFF. The CDR3 bases that were read are TGCAGCGTTGCGGGGGGGGACAATGAG.

Note on this clone: The read ends 3 residues shy of where the CDR3 ends; the end is completed using the germline J gene. This chain uses TRBV19 with TRBJ2-2; TRBD1 matches at 9 bases. The CDR3 totals 16 residues. CDR1 is LNHDA, CDR2 SQIVND, per germline (reference sequence). CDR3 sequence: CASSKPVGTGSEKLFF. The CDR3 bases that were read are TGTGCCAGTAGTAAACCCGTAGGGACAGGGAGTGAAAAG.

About this clone: The CDR3 extends 3 residues past the end of the read, so its final part is completed from the germline J gene. The V and J genes are TRBV5-1 and TRBJ2-3; D possibly uses TRBD1 or TRBD2 (7 bases each). CDR3 length: 14 residues. The germline V gene has CDR1 SGHRS and CDR2 YFSETQ. CDR3 bases read: TGCGCCAGCAGCGCGACAGGGAGGGGGGAGACG. This encodes CASSATGRGET. The CDR3 reads in full as CASSATGRGETQYF.

With respect to this clone: The CDR3 end is not reached by the read, which stops 3 residues before it; the germline J gene fills it in. The chain combines TRBV5-6 with TRBJ1-2, with a weak D call TRBD1 (5 bases). Per the germline V gene, CDR1 is SGHDT and CDR2 is YYEEEE. This CDR3 has 15 residues. CDR3 region: CASSLVAGGRETYTF. CDR3 DNA, as far as it was read: TGTGCCAGCAGCTTAGTAGCGGGGGGAAGAGAGACC.

About this clone itself: The CDR3 end is not reached by the read, which stops 3 residues before it; the germline J gene fills it in. The V gene is TRBV30, the J gene TRBJ1-2; D is unclear. The CDR3 is made up of 13 amino acids. Germline CDR1 GTSNPN, CDR2 SVGIG (reference sequence). The CDR3 reads CAWSVLHTDTYTF. Partial CDR3 DNA: TGTGCCTGGAGTGTCTTGCACACAGATACC.

Notes on this clone: The missing CDR3 end, 3 residues past where the read stops, is filled in from the germline J gene. The V call is TRBV29-1, the J call TRBJ2-1, with TRBD2 matching over 8 bases. Germline lookup yields CDR1 SQVTM and CDR2 ANQGSEA. The junction had 11 bases not matched to a gene; V was cut back by 3 bases and J by 4 bases. There are 16 residues in the CDR3. The CDR3 reads CSVDEGLGPEYNEQFF. The covered CDR3 bases are TGCAGCGTTGACGAGGGACTAGGACCGGAGTACAATGAG.

As to this clone: With the read ending 3 residues before the CDR3 end, the germline J gene is used to fill in that end. J is TRBJ1-2 and V is TRBV19, with D possibly matching TRBD1 (6 bases). Germline-derived CDR1 and CDR2 are LNHDA and SQIVND (reference sequence). Trimming removed 10 bases at V and 6 bases at J, with 12 bases between. The CDR3 sequence is 11 residues long. CDR3 protein: CATGGGDGYTF. The sequenced part of the CDR3 DNA is TGTGCCACTGGAGGGGGGGATGGC.

On this clone itself: The observed sequence ends 3 residues before the CDR3 terminus, with the missing tail filled in from the germline J gene. The V call is TRBV18, the J call TRBJ2-7, with 8 bases that match TRBD1. The V segment lost 2 bases and the J segment 3 bases; nucleotides outside the gene matches: 3. The CDR3 loop spans 14 amino acids. The germline gives CDR1 KGHSH, CDR2 LQKENI. The CDR3 protein is CASSPGTGFYEQYF. Partial CDR3 DNA: TGTGCCAGCTCACCAGGGACAGGCTTCTACGAG.

To note about this clone: The read ends 3 residues early relative to the CDR3; the germline J gene fills the gap. V gene TRBV13 combines with J gene TRBJ1-3; the D gene is possibly TRBD1 (6 bases). Germline loops: CDR1 PRHDT, CDR2 FYEKMQ (reference sequence). This CDR3 is built from 15 residues. Trimming took off 4 bases at V and 2 bases at J, with 12 bases between the two ends. The CDR3 reads CASSSLTGTGNTIYF. Incomplete CDR3 DNA: TGTGCCAGCAGCTCCCTCACAGGGACTGGAAACACC. Variable domain in full (rest from reference TRBV13 and TRBJ1-3): AAGVIQSPRHLIKEKRETATLKCYPIPRHDTVYWYQQGPGQDPQFLISFYEKMQSDKGSIPDRFSAQQFSDYHSELNMSSLELGDSALYFCASSSLTGTGNTIYFGEGSWLTVV.

As concerns this clone: The sequenced fragment ends 3 residues before the CDR3 boundary, so the rest is inferred from the germline J gene. The rearrangement uses TRBV6-2 or TRBV6-3 and TRBJ1-2, with D possibly TRBD1 on 5 matching bases. The CDR3 loop spans 15 amino acids. Per the germline V gene, CDR1 is MNHEY and CDR2 is SVGEGT. Trimming stripped 2 bases from V and 2 bases from J, with 12 bases between. CDR3 amino acids: CASSYQLTDNYGYTF. CDR3 DNA (partial): TGTGCCAGCAGTTACCAACTGACAGACAACTATGGC.

Notes on this clone: The read ends 3 residues shy of where the CDR3 ends; the end is completed using the germline J gene. The rearrangement uses TRBV18 and TRBJ2-4; 7 nucleotides match TRBD1. In germline, CDR1 is KGHSH, CDR2 LQKENI. This CDR3 region has 15 residues. CDR3 DNA, as far as it was read: TGTGCCAGCTCTAGATCACAGGGGCAGGAGTATGGT. This translates into CASSRSQGQEYG. The full CDR3 protein is CASSRSQGQEYGQYF.

To note about this clone: A junction end diverges from the germline sequence, so it may reflect a read error. The observed sequence ends 3 residues before the CDR3 terminus, with the missing tail filled in from the germline J gene. This sample includes further DNA sequences coding for the same CDR3. J is TRBJ1-3 and V is TRBV7-2, with a weak D call TRBD1 (6 bases). Per germline, CDR1 SGHTA and CDR2 FQGNSA. CDR3 length: 14 amino acids. The CDR3 bases that were read are TGTGCCAGCAGCTTAGGGGGACAAGGAAACACA. Translating gives CASSLGGQGNT. The entire CDR3 protein reads CASSLGGQGNTIYF.

Points on this clone: The read ends 3 residues early relative to the CDR3; the germline J gene fills the gap. The rearrangement joins TRBV5-1 to TRBJ2-1; 14 bases are shared with TRBD2. Germline CDR1 is SGHRS and CDR2 is YFSETQ. The ends lost 0 bases at V and 7 bases at J; junction bases unmatched: 15. The CDR3 contains 20 residues. The sequenced part of the CDR3 DNA is TGCGCCAGCAGCTTGGGGGCCGGGACTAGCGGGAGTTCTTTTCTTAATGAG. Its translation is CASSLGAGTSGSSFLNE. The full CDR3 protein is CASSLGAGTSGSSFLNEQFF.

Concerning this clone itself: With the read ending 3 residues before the CDR3 end, the germline J gene is used to fill in that end. The gene calls are TRBV5-1 and TRBJ1-2, with 7 bases identical to TRBD1. Germline V gene data show CDR1 as SGHRS and CDR2 as YFSETQ. Trimming took 7 bases from V and 2 from J; bases not matched to a gene: 8. CDR3 size: 14 residues. CDR3 in amino acids: CASRLTGQNYGYTF. Incomplete CDR3 DNA: TGCGCCAGCCGGCTCACGGGACAGAACTATGGC.

A word on this clone: The read stops 3 residues short of the end of the CDR3; the missing end is completed from the germline J gene. This chain uses TRBV5-5 with TRBJ1-4; no reliable D call. The CDR3 runs to 12 residues. The germline V gene encodes CDR1 SGHKS and CDR2 YYEKEE (reference sequence). V lost 7 bases and J 9 bases, leaving 13 bases between the germline ends. The CDR3 here is CASRPLGQKLFF. The CDR3 DNA, read in part, is TGTGCCAGCCGGCCATTAGGGCAAAAA.

Concerning this clone: The read falls 3 residues short of the CDR3 end, and the missing part is taken from the germline J gene. The genes are TRBV6-1 and TRBJ2-5; 13 nucleotides line up with TRBD2. With 4 bases clipped from V and 4 bases from J, the junction kept 3 bases outside the gene matches. This CDR3 is 15 amino acids long. Germline lookup yields CDR1 MNHNS and CDR2 SASEGT. The CDR3 reads CASSVLAGGGETQYF. CDR3 DNA, as far as it was read: TGTGCCAGCAGTGTACTAGCGGGGGGGGGAGAGACC.

As regards this clone: The read halts 3 residues ahead of the CDR3 end, with the missing end drawn from the germline J gene. The chain links TRBV19 to TRBJ2-1; perhaps TRBD1 as D (6 bases). CDR1 and CDR2 from the germline V gene are LNHDA and SQIVND (reference sequence). V lost 1 base and J lost 4, with 11 bases in between. This CDR3 comprises 15 residues. Here the CDR3 reads CASSIGRTAYNEQFF. Partial CDR3 DNA: TGTGCCAGTAGTATAGGTCGGACAGCTTACAATGAG.

A remark on this clone: The missing CDR3 end, 3 residues past where the read stops, is filled in from the germline J gene. The J gene is TRBJ2-1, the V gene TRBV5-1; unclear D gene. The CDR3 is 15 residues long. CDR1 is SGHRS, CDR2 YFSETQ, per germline. Between the trimmed V and J ends, which lost 0 bases and 4 bases, there was a span of 11 bases. The sequenced CDR3 bases are TGCGCCAGCAGCTTGGGAGGTTCTTGGTACAATGAG. Translated: CASSLGGSWYNE. The full CDR3 protein is CASSLGGSWYNEQFF. The whole variable domain, filled in from reference TRBV5-1 and TRBJ2-1, reads KAGVTQTPRYLIKTRGQQVTLSCSPISGHRSVSWYQQTPGQGLQFLFEYFSETQRNKGNFPGRFSGRQFSNSRSEMNVSTLELGDSALYLCASSLGGSWYNEQFFGPGTRLTVL.

Remarks on this clone: The CDR3 end lies 3 residues beyond the end of the read and is filled in from the germline J gene. The V and J genes are TRBV5-1 and TRBJ2-2; possibly TRBD2 for D (6 bases). The CDR3 sequence is 13 residues long. V shed 10 bases and J shed 4 bases, with 14 bases lying between them. Germline loops: CDR1 SGHRS, CDR2 YFSETQ. The CDR3 bases that were read are TGCGCCGGGCGGGAACAGCCCACCGGGGAG. This sequence encodes CAGREQPTGE. The full CDR3 reads CAGREQPTGELFF.

With respect to this clone: From the germline J gene comes the end of the CDR3, since the read stops 3 residues before it. The chain employs TRBV29-1 and TRBJ2-6, with D perhaps TRBD1 (6 bases). The CDR3 runs to 16 residues. Germline V CDR1 and CDR2: SQVTM, ANQGSEA. V lost 4 bases, J lost 0 bases, and 13 bases lay in between. The sequenced CDR3 bases are TGCAGCGTTGGGACAGCAACTGACTCTGGGGCCAACGTC. It translates to CSVGTATDSGANV. The CDR3, in full, reads CSVGTATDSGANVLTF. The complete variable domain, with remaining parts taken from reference TRBV29-1 and TRBJ2-6, reads SAVISQKPSRDICQRGTSLTIQCQVDSQVTMMFWYRQQPGQSLTLIATANQGSEATYESGFVIDKFPISRPNLTFSTLTVSNMSPEDSSIYLCSVGTATDSGANVLTFGAGSRLTVL.

For this clone: The CDR3 end lies 3 residues beyond the end of the read and is filled in from the germline J gene. The chain recombines TRBV10-3 with TRBJ1-6; 9 bases are shared with TRBD1. V gave up 1 base and J gave up 10 bases; unmatched junction bases: 8. The CDR3 has 16 residues. Germline CDR1 and CDR2: ENHRY and SYGVKD. The sequenced part of the CDR3 DNA is TGTGCCATCAGTGAGTGGTTGGGACAGGGAGTCTCACCC. This sequence encodes CAISEWLGQGVSP. Given in full, the CDR3 is CAISEWLGQGVSPLHF.